The clone carrying this TCR beta chain was detected many times. This CDR3 comprises 15 residues. Deletions cut 3 bases from V and 9 bases from J, with 15 bases between. CDR1 SNHLY and CDR2 FYNNEI come from the germline V gene. The sample comes from a study of HIV-infected children after antiretroviral therapy interruption. Described treatment: PENTA 11 planned treatment interruption arm or continuous ART arm. The TCR library was built from RNA with a 3' RACE protocol and unique molecular identifiers. Using its own MiXCR run on the 3' RACE reads, TCRdb lists one record per CDR3 protein. The sample has some 15,000 distinct CDR3 sequences; more than 3% are singletons.

The rearrangement links TRBV2 to TRBJ1-6, with D possibly matching TRBD1 (5 bases). Specimen: CD45RO+ CD8+ T cells from PBMCs, pooled from several time points, collected from a donor given antiretroviral therapy, either interrupted or continuous. The sample's subset: memory CD8+ CD45RO+ CD45RA- T cells. The receptor was isolated from a pool of human donors with HIV. This CDR3 reads CASSELRGPTSPLHF. The CDR3 nucleotides read TGTGCCAGCAGTGAGCTTCGGGGCCCAACTTCACCCCTCCACTTT. Drawing the rest from reference TRBV2 and TRBJ1-6, the complete variable domain is EPEVTQTPSHQVTQMGQEVILRCVPISNHLYFYWYRQILGQKVEFLVSFYNNEISEKSEIFDDQFSVERPDGSNFTLKIRSTKLEDSAMYFCASSELRGPTSPLHFGNGTRLTVT.